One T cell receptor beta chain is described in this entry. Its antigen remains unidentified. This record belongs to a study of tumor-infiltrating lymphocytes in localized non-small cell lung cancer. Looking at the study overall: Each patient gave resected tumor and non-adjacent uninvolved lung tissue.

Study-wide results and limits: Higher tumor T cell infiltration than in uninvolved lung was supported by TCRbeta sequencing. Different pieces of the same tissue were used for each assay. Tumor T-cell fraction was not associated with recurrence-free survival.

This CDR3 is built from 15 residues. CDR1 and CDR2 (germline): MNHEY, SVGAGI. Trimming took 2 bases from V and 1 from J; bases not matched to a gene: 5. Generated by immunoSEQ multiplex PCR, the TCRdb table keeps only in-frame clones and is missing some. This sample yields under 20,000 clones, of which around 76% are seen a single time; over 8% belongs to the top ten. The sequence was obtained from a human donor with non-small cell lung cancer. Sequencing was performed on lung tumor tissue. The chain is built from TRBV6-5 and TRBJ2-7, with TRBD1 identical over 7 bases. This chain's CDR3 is CASSYGDRESYEQYF. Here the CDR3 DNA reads TGTGCCAGCAGTTACGGCGACAGGGAATCCTACGAGCAGTACTTC.